This T cell receptor beta chain is drawn from a study of T cells in Graves' hyperthyroidism and ophthalmopathy. Study results and caveats: Most expanded thyroid clonotypes above 0.001 also appeared in blood.

Amplification yielded TCR beta CDR3 regions, with RNA transcripts as the source. The TCR CDR3 first-round RT-PCR relied on the HTBI primer set. TCRdb itself ran the multiplex PCR reads through MiXCR, one entry per CDR3 protein. The sample shows 470,000 or so distinct CDR3 sequences, around 21% of them seen only once. The V end was cut by 5 bases, the J end by 7 bases, with 11 bases between. The CDR3 has 13 amino acids. The V gene's germline CDR1 is SGHAT and CDR2 FQNNGV. In its sample, this clonotype was seen many times. Its antigen remains unidentified. PBMCs were collected from a 10 ml volume of fresh peripheral blood.

The genes are TRBV11-2 and TRBJ2-2, with D uncertain. The sequencing sample was made of blood. This clonotype was obtained from a man in his late teens or twenties with Graves' hyperthyroidism. The CDR3 DNA follows: TGTGCCAGCAGCCCCCTGTATAGCGGGGAGCTGTTTTTT. It is translated as CASSPLYSGELFF.